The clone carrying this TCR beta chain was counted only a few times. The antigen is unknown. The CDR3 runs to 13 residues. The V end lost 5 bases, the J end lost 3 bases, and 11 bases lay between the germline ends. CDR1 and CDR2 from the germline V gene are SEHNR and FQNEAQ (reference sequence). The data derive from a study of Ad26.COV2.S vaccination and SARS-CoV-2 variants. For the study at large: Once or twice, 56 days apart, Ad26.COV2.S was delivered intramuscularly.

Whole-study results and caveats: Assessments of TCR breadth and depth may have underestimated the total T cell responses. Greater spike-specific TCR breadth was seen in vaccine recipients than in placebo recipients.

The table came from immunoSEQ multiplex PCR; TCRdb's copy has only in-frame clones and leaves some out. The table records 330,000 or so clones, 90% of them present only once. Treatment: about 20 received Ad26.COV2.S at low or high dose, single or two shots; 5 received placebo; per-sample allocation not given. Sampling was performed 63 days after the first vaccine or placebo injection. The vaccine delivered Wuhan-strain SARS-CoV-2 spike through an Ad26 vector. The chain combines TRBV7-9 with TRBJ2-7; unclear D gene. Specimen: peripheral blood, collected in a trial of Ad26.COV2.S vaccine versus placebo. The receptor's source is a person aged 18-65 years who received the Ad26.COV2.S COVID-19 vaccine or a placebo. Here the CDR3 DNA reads TGTGCCAGCAGCCCCAGGACGGGCTACGAGCAGTACTTC. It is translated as CASSPRTGYEQYF. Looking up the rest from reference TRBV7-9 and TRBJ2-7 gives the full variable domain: DTGVSQNPRHKITKRGQNVTFRCDPISEHNRLYWYRQTLGQGPEFLTYFQNEAQLEKSRLLSDRFSAERPKGSFSTLEIQRTEQGDSAMYLCASSPRTGYEQYFGPGTRLTVT.